A single sample gave rise to the 2 T cell receptor beta chains below, sequenced in a study of response to subunit inactivated influenza vaccine. Via MiXCR, TCRdb re-called the RT-PCR reads, giving one row per CDR3 protein. The sample has just under 550,000 distinct CDR3 sequences; around a quarter are singletons. This same sample was also taken into another study, of T cells expressing NK-cell markers. That source adds: A 5'RACE template switching approach incorporating UMIs was used to make TCR beta cDNA.

The sequences come from CD4+ T cells sorted from PBMCs, collected 12 days after vaccination. The receptors were sampled from a man aged 45 to 65 who received an inactivated influenza vaccine.

This clonotype was counted only a few times. J is TRBJ1-6 and V is TRBV20-1; D is undetermined. This CDR3 is built from 16 residues. The V end was cut by 2 bases, the J end by 7 bases, with 18 bases between. CDR1 DFQATT and CDR2 SNEGSKA come from the germline V gene (reference sequence). The CDR3 DNA reads TGCAGTGCTAGATGGGGTGGCGTCAGTGGGAATTCACCCCTCCACTTT. Translating it yields CSARWGGVSGNSPLHF.

Only a few counts were recorded for this clonotype. The chain joins TRBV6-2 or TRBV6-3 to TRBJ2-1; 8 bases line up with TRBD2. The CDR3 sequence is 16 residues long. The germline CDR1 and CDR2 sequences are MNHEY and SVGEGT. The V and J ends lost 1 base and 10 bases, in that order; junction bases with no gene match: 12. The CDR3 here is CASSYWSSGPQGEQFF. CDR3 bases: TGTGCCAGCAGTTACTGGTCTAGCGGGCCCCAGGGGGAGCAGTTCTTC.